Sequencing of this T cell receptor (beta chain) was carried out in a study of patients and donors after allogeneic stem cell transplantation. This clonotype occurred many times. The length of the CDR3 is 13 residues. V was clipped by 3 bases and J by 3 bases, with 8 bases between them. MiXCR, applied by TCRdb to the RT-PCR reads, yields one record per CDR3 protein. The sample contains roughly 140,000 distinct CDR3 sequences, 37% of which appear only once. The sample consisted of blood, either unsorted or a sorted T cell fraction (not recorded which). V is TRBV12-3 or TRBV12-4 and J is TRBJ1-2, with D unresolved. The clonotype originates from a human donor who was either an allogeneic HSCT recipient or a stem cell or donor lymphocyte infusion donor (not recorded which). It is not recorded whose cells these are; they may come from a transplant donor. The CDR3 loop is CASSFGSYYGYTF. CDR3 nucleotide sequence: TGTGCCAGCAGTTTCGGAAGCTACTATGGCTACACCTTC.